What follows describes a single T cell receptor (beta chain). This CDR3 comprises 15 residues. Germline CDR1 SGHTA, CDR2 FQGNSA. The V end lost 7 bases, the J end lost 4 bases, and 18 bases lay between the germline ends. This sample was included in a study of T-cell reconstitution after alpha-beta-depleted transplantation in children. As it was prepared, the TCRbeta library received unique molecular identifiers. Via MiXCR, TCRdb re-called the PCR reads, giving one row per CDR3 protein. This sample yields 190,000 or so distinct CDR3 sequences, of which 6.5% to 7.5% are seen a single time; 3% to 3.5% belongs to the top ten.

This TCR derives from a human donor who donated a stem cell graft to a child with Wiskott-Aldrich syndrome. The sample here was PBMCs from the stem cell graft donor, taken from the stem cell graft. The genes are TRBV7-2 and TRBJ2-3; the D is unclear. CDR3 loop: CASTSTPETADTQYF. CDR3 nucleotide sequence: TGTGCCAGCACCTCCACCCCGGAGACGGCAGATACGCAGTATTTT.